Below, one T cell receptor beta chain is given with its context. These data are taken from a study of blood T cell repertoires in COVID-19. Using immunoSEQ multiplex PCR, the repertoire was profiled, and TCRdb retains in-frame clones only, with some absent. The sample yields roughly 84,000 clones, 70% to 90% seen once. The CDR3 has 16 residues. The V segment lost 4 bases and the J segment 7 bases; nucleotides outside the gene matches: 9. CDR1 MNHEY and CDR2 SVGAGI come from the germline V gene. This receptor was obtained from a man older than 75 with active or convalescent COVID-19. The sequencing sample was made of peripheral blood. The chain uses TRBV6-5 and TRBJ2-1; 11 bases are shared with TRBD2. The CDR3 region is CASSSKQTSGKNEQFF. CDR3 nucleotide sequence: TGTGCCAGCAGTTCCAAACAGACTAGCGGGAAGAATGAGCAGTTCTTC.